This TCR beta chain came from a study of beta chain features in type 1 diabetes. Turning to this clone: Its matching antigen is unknown.

Every bit of the isolated RNA underwent reverse transcription, so sequencing read expressed TCRB transcripts. The assay was immunoSEQ multiplex PCR, and TCRdb's table has in-frame clones only and misses some. The sample lists fewer than 900,000 clones, about a sixth occurring once. V dropped 1 base and J dropped 6 bases, with 16 bases sitting between them. The length of the CDR3 is 15 residues. Germline V gene sequence: CDR1 KGHSH, CDR2 LQKENI. Findings and caveats of the study: Insertion counts at VDJ junctions were lower in type 1 diabetes patients, who also showed more deletions there.

The source material was naive CD4+ T cells from blood. The receptor was derived from a woman in her late teens or twenties in good health. V gene TRBV18 combines with J gene TRBJ2-7, with D possibly being TRBD1 or TRBD2 (5 bases each). This CDR3 reads CASSPQHRLGVEQYF. In nucleotides, the CDR3 is TGTGCCAGCTCACCACAACACCGGCTGGGGGTCGAGCAGTACTTC. Combining the CDR3 with reference TRBV18 and TRBJ2-7 gives the whole variable domain NAGVMQNPRHLVRRRGQEARLRCSPMKGHSHVYWYRQLPEEGLKFMVYLQKENIIDESGMPKERFSAEFPKEGPSILRIQQVVRGDSAAYFCASSPQHRLGVEQYFGPGTRLTVT.